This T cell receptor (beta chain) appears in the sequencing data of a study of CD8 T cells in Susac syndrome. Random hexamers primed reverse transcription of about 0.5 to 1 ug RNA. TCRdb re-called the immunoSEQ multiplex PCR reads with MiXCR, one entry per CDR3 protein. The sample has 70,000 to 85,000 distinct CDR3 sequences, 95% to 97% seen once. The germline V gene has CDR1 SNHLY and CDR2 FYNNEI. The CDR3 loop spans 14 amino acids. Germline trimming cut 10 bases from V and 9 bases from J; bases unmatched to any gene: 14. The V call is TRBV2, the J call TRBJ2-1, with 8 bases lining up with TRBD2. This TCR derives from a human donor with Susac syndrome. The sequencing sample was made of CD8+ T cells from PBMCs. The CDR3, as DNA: TGTGCCACCCCCTCTCGCGGGGGGAGGGGTGAGCAGTTCTTC. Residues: CATPSRGGRGEQFF. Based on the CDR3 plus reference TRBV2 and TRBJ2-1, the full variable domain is EPEVTQTPSHQVTQMGQEVILRCVPISNHLYFYWYRQILGQKVEFLVSFYNNEISEKSEIFDDQFSVERPDGSNFTLKIRSTKLEDSAMYFCATPSRGGRGEQFFGPGTRLTVL.